This T cell receptor (beta chain) stems from a study of control samples from healthy donors and cancer patients. The assay was immunoSEQ multiplex PCR, and TCRdb's table has in-frame clones only and misses some. The sample holds 140,000 to 150,000 clones; 89% are singletons and the top ten take around 4.9%. Trimming took off 0 bases at V and 0 bases at J, with 7 bases between the two ends. Germline assignment: CDR1 MGHRA and CDR2 YSYEKL. The CDR3 is 15 amino acids. This receptor was obtained from a man under 40 in good health. The chain recombines TRBV4-1 with TRBJ2-3; no firm D call. The sample taken for sequencing was blood. The CDR3 loop is CASSQDLASTDTQYF. In DNA form, the CDR3 reads TGCGCCAGCAGCCAAGATTTGGCCAGCACAGATACGCAGTATTTT.